This paragraph covers one T cell receptor beta chain sequence. The antigen is undetermined. This sample was taken from a study of graft-versus-host responses after intestinal transplantation. About the research overall: The recipients all started with anti-thymocyte globulin induction and then took tacrolimus and steroids for 3 to 4 years. Broader study findings: Within allografts, high graft-versus-host to host-versus-graft clonal ratios were seen among patients with graft-donor T cell macrochimerism. With peak circulating GvH clone levels came an association with early post-transplant HvG declines. Detection of GvH clones occurred in recipient marrow, and some had their first appearance in ileum or blood.

V lost 1 base to trimming and J lost 2 bases; unmatched junction nucleotides: 1. From germline, CDR1 is MGHRA and CDR2 YSYEKL. This CDR3 has 15 residues. Here immunoSEQ multiplex PCR was the method, and the copy in TCRdb shows in-frame clones only, minus some. The sample has over 75,000 clones, about 90% seen once. The sequenced sample was unstimulated CD8+ T cells sorted from spleen or lymph node cells, obtained before transplant. This chain uses TRBV4-1 with TRBJ2-5, with 10 bases fitting TRBD2. This TCR was recovered from a human donor who was the organ donor for an intestinal transplant. The CDR3 DNA reads TGCGCCAGCAGCCAAGTAGCGGGGGGTCAAGAGACCCAGTACTTC. Amino acid sequence: CASSQVAGGQETQYF.